This T cell receptor (beta chain) was captured in a study of glioma-infiltrating T cells after dendritic cell vaccination. The PCR used 60 V beta and 13 J beta primers. Method: immunoSEQ multiplex PCR; TCRdb's copy keeps in-frame clones and lacks some. The table lists 80,000 to 100,000 clones, around three quarters of them singletons. The material sequenced was blood, taken before dendritic cell vaccination. The TCR was taken from a human donor with glioblastoma.

CDR3 nucleotides: TGCGCCAGCAGCTTCGGGGTACGGACCGGGGAGCTGTTTTTT. It translates to CASSFGVRTGELFF. The chain joins TRBV5-1 to TRBJ2-2; perhaps TRBD2 as D (5 bases). This CDR3 region has 14 residues. Germline-derived CDR1 and CDR2 are SGHRS and YFSETQ. Trimming stripped 2 bases from V and 5 bases from J, with 10 bases between.